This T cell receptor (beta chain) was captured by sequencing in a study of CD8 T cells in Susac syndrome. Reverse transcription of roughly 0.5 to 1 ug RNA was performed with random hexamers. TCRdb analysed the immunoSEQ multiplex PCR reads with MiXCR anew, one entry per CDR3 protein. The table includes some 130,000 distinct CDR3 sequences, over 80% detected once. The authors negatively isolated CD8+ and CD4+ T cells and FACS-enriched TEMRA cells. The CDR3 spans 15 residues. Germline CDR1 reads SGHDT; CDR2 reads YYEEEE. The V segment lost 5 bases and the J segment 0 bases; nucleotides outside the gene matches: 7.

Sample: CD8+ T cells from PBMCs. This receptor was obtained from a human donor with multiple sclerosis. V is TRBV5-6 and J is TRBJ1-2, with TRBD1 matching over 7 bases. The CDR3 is CASRVQGIPNYGYTF. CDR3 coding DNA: TGTGCCAGCAGGGTACAGGGGATCCCTAACTATGGCTACACCTTC.